The 25 T cell receptor beta chains below were found in one sample sequenced in a study of vaccination effects on CD4 cells after COVID-19. After expansion with viral peptide pools in the ViraFEST assay, antigen-specific CD4+ T cells were sequenced. The culture ran for approximately 9 days before CD4+ T cells were isolated. Each participant received a vaccine that was either BNT162b2 or mRNA-1273, given as two doses. Generated by immunoSEQ multiplex PCR, the TCRdb table keeps only in-frame clones and is missing some. The sample lists 75,000 to 100,000 clones; around 74% were seen once. No antigen is known for these receptors. The input for sequencing was CD4+ T cells from PBMCs cultured with HCoV-OC43 spike peptides, taken after COVID-19 vaccination. Noted subset: HCoV-OC43 spike overlapping peptide pool stimulation. The receptors here all came from a human donor who received a COVID-19 vaccine.

The chain carries TRBV18 and TRBJ1-3; 7 nucleotides align to TRBD1. There are 16 residues in the CDR3. Germline V CDR1 and CDR2: KGHSH, LQKENI. V shed 2 bases, J shed 3 bases, and the junction held 7 bases outside the gene matches. The CDR3 protein is CASSPETGYFGNTIYF. CDR3 nucleotide sequence: TGTGCCAGCTCACCAGAGACAGGGTACTTTGGAAACACCATATATTTT.

This sequence joins TRBV19 and TRBJ2-2, with 10 bases lining up with TRBD1. The CDR3 sequence is 15 residues long. The trim removed 5 bases at V and 6 bases at J, leaving 6 bases unmatched. Germline CDR1 LNHDA, CDR2 SQIVND (reference sequence). This chain's CDR3 is CASSAPGQGPGELFF. CDR3 DNA sequence: TGTGCCAGTAGTGCCCCGGGACAGGGGCCCGGGGAGCTGTTTTTT.

V usage is TRBV6-5 and J usage is TRBJ1-3; D gene unclear. Germline loops: CDR1 MNHEY, CDR2 SVGAGI. The CDR3 sequence is 15 residues long. Between the trimmed V and J ends, which lost 3 bases and 0 bases, there was a span of 9 bases. The CDR3 bases are TGTGCCAGCAGTTATGAGGGCAGCTCTGGAAACACCATATATTTT. It encodes CASSYEGSSGNTIYF.

V and J are TRBV13 and TRBJ2-5; D unresolved. V was shortened by 4 bases and J by 1 base, with 7 bases between the two germline ends. This CDR3 is built from 13 residues. The V gene's germline CDR1 is PRHDT and CDR2 FYEKMQ (reference sequence). The DNA of the CDR3 is TGTGCCAGCAGCTCAGCCCCCCAAGAGACCCAGTACTTC. It translates to CASSSAPQETQYF.

This chain joins TRBV5-4 and TRBJ1-2; 9 bases fit TRBD1. V trimming: 2 bases; J trimming: 8 bases; junction bases outside the gene matches: 16. Germline CDR1 SGHNT, CDR2 YYREEE (reference sequence). The CDR3 spans 17 residues. CDR3 residues: CASSFRGGTGRFWGYTF. The CDR3 DNA follows: TGTGCCAGCAGCTTTCGGGGGGGGACAGGGAGATTCTGGGGCTACACCTTC.

This rearrangement joins TRBV29-1 to TRBJ2-5, with D perhaps TRBD1 or TRBD2 (6 bases each). The germline CDR1 and CDR2 sequences are SQVTM and ANQGSEA. This CDR3 is 12 amino acids long. The V end was cut by 7 bases, the J end by 3 bases, with 12 bases between. The CDR3 reads CSGKEGEETQYF. CDR3 sequence (DNA): TGCAGCGGGAAGGAGGGGGAAGAGACCCAGTACTTC.

The rearrangement uses TRBV5-1 and TRBJ1-2, with D tentatively TRBD1 (6 bases). Trimming cost V 4 bases and J 5 bases, with 21 bases left between them. CDR1 and CDR2 (germline): SGHRS, YFSETQ. The CDR3 loop spans 16 amino acids. The CDR3 is CASSPSGGQGIYGYTF. The CDR3 DNA reads as TGCGCCAGCAGCCCCTCCGGGGGGCAGGGAATATATGGCTACACCTTC.

This clone has more than one count but fewer than ten. The CDR3 DNA reads TGTGCCAGCAGCCAAGTAATGGGGGGTAACACTGAAGCTTTCTTT. Amino acids: CASSQVMGGNTEAFF. This chain joins TRBV5-6 and TRBJ1-1; D is perhaps TRBD1 (5 bases). CDR3 length: 15 residues. V lost 4 bases, J lost 2 bases, and 15 bases lay in between. The V gene's germline CDR1 is SGHDT and CDR2 YYEEEE.

V usage is TRBV18 and J usage is TRBJ2-6; D might be TRBD1 (5 bases). The V gene's germline CDR1 is KGHSH and CDR2 LQKENI. Trimming took off 3 bases at V and 0 bases at J, with 18 bases between the two ends. This CDR3 has 19 amino acids. The CDR3 sequence is CASSPPKATESSGANVLTF. Here the CDR3 DNA reads TGTGCCAGCTCACCTCCGAAGGCGACAGAAAGCTCTGGGGCCAACGTCCTGACTTTC.

This chain connects TRBV2 to TRBJ2-7, with D unresolved. The CDR3 covers 13 residues. Looked up from germline, CDR1 is SNHLY and CDR2 is FYNNEI. Trimming cost V 4 bases and J 5 bases, with 12 bases left between them. The CDR3 protein is CASSVQIQNEQYV. DNA of the CDR3: TGTGCCAGCAGTGTTCAAATACAAAACGAGCAGTACGTC.

The rearrangement uses TRBV5-1 and TRBJ1-2, with 8 bases fitting TRBD1. CDR1 is SGHRS and CDR2 is YFSETQ in the germline V gene. With V trimmed by 3 bases and J by 5 bases, 9 bases remained unmatched. This CDR3 is built from 15 residues. As DNA, the CDR3 is TGCGCCAGCAGCTCAGTACTCGGACAGGGTTATGGCTACACCTTC. Amino acid sequence: CASSSVLGQGYGYTF.

This clone appeared once. J is TRBJ2-7 and V is TRBV6-6, with D possibly matching TRBD1 (7 bases). Germline V gene data show CDR1 as MNHNY and CDR2 as SVGAGI (reference sequence). CDR3 length: 15 residues. V was clipped by 2 bases and J by 1 base, with 12 bases between them. CDR3 DNA: TGTGCCAGCAGTTACGAGACAGGGAGGTCCTACGAGCAGTACGTC. Residues: CASSYETGRSYEQYV.

The chain recombines TRBV3-1 (or the pseudogene TRBV3-2) with TRBJ1-2, with a tentative D call TRBD1 (5 bases). The germline CDR1 and CDR2 sequences are LGHDT and YNNKEL (reference sequence). V lost 4 bases to trimming and J lost 4 bases, with 16 bases between them. CDR3 length: 15 amino acids. CDR3 in amino acids: CASSLTSRGSYGYTF. The CDR3 DNA is TGTGCCAGCAGCCTTACGTCCCGGGGGAGCTATGGCTACACCTTC.

This chain connects TRBV30 to TRBJ1-1; 7 bases match TRBD1. Trimming took 4 bases from V and 6 from J; bases not matched to a gene: 8. This CDR3 spans 13 amino acids. Germline CDR1 GTSNPN, CDR2 SVGIG (reference sequence). The CDR3 bases are TGTGCCTGGAATAAACAGGGGTCTGCTGAAGCTTTCTTT. This sequence encodes CAWNKQGSAEAFF.

Note on this clone: Different DNA sequences within this sample yield the same CDR3. CDR3 sequence reads: CASSIVAGEAFF. CDR3 nucleotides: TGTGCCAGTAGTATAGTAGCAGGCGAAGCTTTCTTT. The rearrangement joins TRBV19 to TRBJ1-1, with D unresolved. The CDR3 spans 12 residues. Germline CDR1 reads LNHDA; CDR2 reads SQIVND (reference sequence). The germline V and J ends were trimmed by 1 base and 8 bases, with 8 bases remaining between them.

J is TRBJ1-5 and V is TRBV2; D call uncertain. The CDR3 loop spans 15 amino acids. CDR1 and CDR2 from the germline V gene are SNHLY and FYNNEI. The V and J ends lost 5 bases and 0 bases respectively, with 11 bases between them. The CDR3: CASSTQRNSNQPQHF. The CDR3, as DNA: TGTGCCAGCAGTACACAGCGTAATAGCAATCAGCCCCAGCATTTT.

The rearrangement uses TRBV30 and TRBJ2-2; 8 positions match TRBD1. Germline CDR1 reads GTSNPN; CDR2 reads SVGIG (reference sequence). The CDR3 extends over 14 amino acids. The ends lost 7 bases at V and 4 bases at J; junction bases unmatched: 8. In DNA, the CDR3 is TGTGCCTCAAGCAGGGGGCTGATCACCGGGGAGCTGTTTTTT. Its translation is CASSRGLITGELFF. Together with reference TRBV30 and TRBJ2-2, the CDR3 gives the full variable domain: SQTIHQWPATLVQPVGSPLSLECTVEGTSNPNLYWYRQAAGRGLQLLFYSVGIGQISSEVPQNLSASRPQDRQFILSSKKLLLSDSGFYLCASSRGLITGELFFGEGSRLTVL.

This chain connects TRBV18 to TRBJ1-2, with unresolved D. The CDR3 is 14 residues long. V was clipped by 3 bases and J by 4 bases, with 12 bases between them. CDR1 is KGHSH, CDR2 LQKENI, per germline. The CDR3 coding sequence is TGTGCCAGCTCACCGGTCCGGGGTTCCTATGGCTACACCTTC. Amino acid sequence: CASSPVRGSYGYTF.

The J gene is TRBJ2-4, the V gene TRBV24-1; D possibly corresponds to TRBD2 (5 bases). Germline values: CDR1 KGHDR, CDR2 SFDVKD. There are 14 residues in the CDR3. V lost 2 bases to trimming and J lost 5 bases, with 9 bases between them. CDR3 coding DNA: TGTGCCACCAGTGATTGGCGGGCCCAAAACATTCAGTACTTC. Residues: CATSDWRAQNIQYF.

This chain connects TRBV21-1 to TRBJ2-2; the table's D call of TRBD1 was not tested on the DNA. TRBV21-1 counts as a pseudogene. The CDR3 covers 17 residues. CDR3 loop: CASSKSRPQGTTGELFF. The CDR3 DNA is TGTGCCAGCAGCAAGAGTAGGCCCCAGGGGACCACCGGGGAGCTGTTTTTT.

The rearrangement links TRBV7-2 to TRBJ2-3, with 12 positions matching TRBD2. The CDR3 has 17 amino acids. J was trimmed by 5 bases and V by 2 bases; bases with no gene match: 8. Germline V gene sequence: CDR1 SGHTA, CDR2 FQGNSA. CDR3 nucleotide sequence: TGTGCCAGCAGCTTACTTCCTAGCGGGGGGGCTGGAGATACGCAGTATTTT. Its translation is CASSLLPSGGAGDTQYF.

V is TRBV15 and J is TRBJ1-5; D might be TRBD1 (5 bases). This CDR3 is built from 13 residues. The germline V gene has CDR1 LNHNV and CDR2 YYDKDF (reference sequence). The V gene lost 1 base and the J gene lost 5 bases, with 6 bases spanning the gap. The CDR3, as DNA: TGTGCCACCAGCAGAGGAGGGGATCAGCCCCAGCATTTT. Translated, it gives CATSRGGDQPQHF.

V is TRBV24-1 and J is TRBJ1-5; TRBD1 agrees at 10 bases. Germline V gene lookup returns CDR1 KGHDR and CDR2 SFDVKD. The ends lost 2 bases at V and 2 bases at J; junction bases unmatched: 5. The CDR3 consists of 17 residues. CDR3 amino acids: CATSDSGQGYGNQPQHF. The CDR3 bases are TGTGCCACCAGTGATTCGGGACAGGGGTATGGCAATCAGCCCCAGCATTTT.

This sequence joins TRBV30 and TRBJ1-2; a weak D match, TRBD1 (5 bases). V shed 4 bases and J shed 3 bases, with 9 bases lying between them. The CDR3 has 12 amino acids. Germline-derived CDR1 and CDR2 are GTSNPN and SVGIG (reference sequence). CDR3: CAWKGVDYGYTF. The CDR3 DNA sequence: TGTGCCTGGAAAGGGGTCGACTATGGCTACACCTTC. The full variable domain, in which reference TRBV30 and TRBJ1-2 provide the parts outside the CDR3, is SQTIHQWPATLVQPVGSPLSLECTVEGTSNPNLYWYRQAAGRGLQLLFYSVGIGQISSEVPQNLSASRPQDRQFILSSKKLLLSDSGFYLCAWKGVDYGYTFGSGTRLTVV.

The table lists this clone with a few counts. This chain joins TRBV2 and TRBJ1-1; 9 bases map to TRBD1. Germline values: CDR1 SNHLY, CDR2 FYNNEI. Trimming cost V 8 bases and J 0 bases; bases outside gene matches: 4. The CDR3 is 14 residues long. Written as DNA, the CDR3 is TGTGCCAGCGGACAGGGGAGTCTGAACACTGAAGCTTTCTTT. Protein: CASGQGSLNTEAFF.